Described below is a single TCR beta chain sequence and its context. No antigen is known for it. This sample was included in a study of post-analysis software for immune sequencing data. Whole-study findings and limits: Relative to controls, patients had 4 or 5 TRBV segments at higher frequency, with TRBV5-6, TRBV5-1 and TRBV20-1 among these.

Unique molecular identifiers were built into the TCR beta cDNA libraries. One entry per CDR3 protein results from TCRdb running MiXCR on the PCR reads. The table shows 750,000 to 950,000 distinct CDR3 sequences, with approximately 44% occurring only once. The V segment lost 6 bases and the J segment 6 bases; nucleotides outside the gene matches: 4. The CDR3 length is 13 residues. The sample taken for sequencing was blood. V gene TRBV12-3 or TRBV12-4 combines with J gene TRBJ1-5; 8 bases match TRBD1. This receptor was taken from a girl aged 10 to 17 with multiple sclerosis. CDR3 DNA: TGTGCCAGCAGGGTACAGGGGGGTCAGCCCCAGCATTTT. Translation: CASRVQGGQPQHF.